These T cell receptor beta chains were read from a single sample in a study of CD8 T cells in ankylosing spondylitis. One entry per CDR3 protein, called by TCRdb with MiXCR from the 5' RACE reads. This table holds 25,000 or so distinct CDR3 sequences, roughly 7.9% found once. Material for sequencing was blood. These receptors were obtained from a male donor with ankylosing spondylitis or in good health (not recorded which). Both conserved end residues are part of each CDR3. The order of the fields is J gene, clone size, V gene, D gene, CDR3 DNA, CDR3 protein. D genes are given only for firm matches. Clone sizes are given selectively: once, few, many, or a class where the clone is expanded.

TRBJ2-2 | many | TRBV6-2/TRBV6-3 | . | TGTGCCAGCAGTAACTCCCGGGGGGAGCTGTTTTTT | CASSNSRGELFF
TRBJ2-3 | few | TRBV6-1 | TRBD1 | TGTGCCGGAGGGGACAGGCCCTGGGGGCAGGCAGATACGCAGTATTTT | CAGGDRPWGQADTQYF
TRBJ2-3 | many | TRBV20-1 | . | TGCAGTGCTAGTAGGACTATCACAGATACGCAGTATTTT | CSASRTITDTQYF
TRBJ2-5 | few | TRBV20-1 | TRBD1 | TGCAGTGCAAACCGGGACAGAGAAGAGACCCAGTACTTC | CSANRDREETQYF
TRBJ1-4 | . | TRBV29-1 | . | TGCAGCGTTGGCATCGCAACCAAAGAAAAACTGTTTTTT | CSVGIATKEKLFF
TRBJ1-3 | many | TRBV6-2/TRBV6-3 | . | TGTGCCAGCAGTTACTCGTCTGGAAACACCATATATTTT | CASSYSSGNTIYF
TRBJ1-1 | few | TRBV29-1 | . | TGCAGCGTTGCACAGAATATGAACACTGAAGCTTTCTTT | CSVAQNMNTEAFF
TRBJ2-2 | . | TRBV11-3 | . | TGTGCCAGCAGCTTAGATCTCGGTGCCGGGGAGCTGTTTTTT | CASSLDLGAGELFF
TRBJ2-1 | few | TRBV4-3 | . | TGCGCCAGCAGCCAAGATTGGAGGCCGGATGAGCAGTTCTTC | CASSQDWRPDEQFF
TRBJ2-1 | medium-sized | TRBV4-3 | . | TGCGCCAGCAGCCAAGATGTGTCTTTCTACAATGAGCAGTTCTTC | CASSQDVSFYNEQFF
TRBJ2-1 | few | TRBV20-1 | . | TGCAGTGCTAGCCCAGAGGAACCCTACAATGAGCAGTTCTTC | CSASPEEPYNEQFF
TRBJ1-5 | . | TRBV20-1 | TRBD1 | TGCAGTGCTCGTGGACAGGGAAGCAATCAGCCCCAGCATTTT | CSARGQGSNQPQHF
TRBJ2-3 | . | TRBV7-2 | . | TGTGCCAGCAGCTTATTTAGCACAGATACGCAGTATTTT | CASSLFSTDTQYF
TRBJ2-7 | few | TRBV5-6 | TRBD2 | TGTGCCAGCAGCTTGGGTGCGGGGGTTGGCTACGAGCAGTACTTC | CASSLGAGVGYEQYF
TRBJ2-7 | few | TRBV6-2/TRBV6-3 | . | TGTGCCAGCAGTCGGGGTCCATCCTACGAGCAGTACTTC | CASSRGPSYEQYF
TRBJ2-5 | . | TRBV4-3 | . | TGCGCCAGCAGCCAAGAGTCAGGGTCAGAGACCCAGTACTTC | CASSQESGSETQYF
TRBJ1-1 | . | TRBV6-2/TRBV6-3 | TRBD1 | TGTGCCAGCAGCGAGGGACAGGGGATGGGGAACACTGAAGCTTTCTTT | CASSEGQGMGNTEAFF
TRBJ1-1 | many | TRBV7-2 | . | TGTGCCAGCAGCCTTATTCCAGTGGACGGTGAAGCTTTCTTT | CASSLIPVDGEAFF
TRBJ2-2 | many | TRBV12-3/TRBV12-4 | TRBD2 | TGTGCCAGCAGTCCGACGGGGACTATCACCGGGGAGCTGTTTTTT | CASSPTGTITGELFF
TRBJ2-5 | . | TRBV12-3/TRBV12-4 | TRBD2 | TGTGCCAGCAGTCCCGGACTAGCGGGAGTTAGAGAGACCCAGTACTTC | CASSPGLAGVRETQYF
TRBJ1-1 | few | TRBV27 | . | TGTGCCAGCAGCGTCGGAGGGACGTACACTGAAGCTTTCTTT | CASSVGGTYTEAFF
TRBJ2-4 | few | TRBV12-3/TRBV12-4 | TRBD2 | TGTGCCAGCAGTCCTGAGACTAGCGGGGGGTCCAAAAACATTCAGTACTTC | CASSPETSGGSKNIQYF
TRBJ2-5 | . | TRBV5-5 | . | TGTGCCAGCAGCTTTGGGCGGCGGGCAGAGACCCAGTACTTC | CASSFGRRAETQYF
TRBJ2-5 | . | TRBV4-3 | . | TGCGCCAGCAGCCAAGGCGCCGGGGAGGAGACCCAGTACTTC | CASSQGAGEETQYF
TRBJ1-5 | . | TRBV10-3 | . | TGTGCCATCAGTGAGTCGAAGGGAAGCAATCAGCCCCAGCTTTTT | CAISESKGSNQPQLF
TRBJ1-1 | many | TRBV18 | TRBD1 | TGTGCCAGCTCGCCGGACAGGGGTGAAGCTTTCTTT | CASSPDRGEAFF
TRBJ2-4 | . | TRBV11-2 | . | TGTGCCAGCAACTTCAAAAACATTCAGTACTTC | CASNFKNIQYF
TRBJ2-1 | few | TRBV4-3 | . | TGCGCCAGCAGCCAGCCCATGGGGGGTGAGCAGTTCTTC | CASSQPMGGEQFF
TRBJ2-7 | . | TRBV9 | TRBD2 | TGTGCCAGCAGCGTAGAGGCGGGAGGATTTTCCGAGCAGTACTTC | CASSVEAGGFSEQYF
TRBJ2-7 | . | TRBV5-1 | TRBD1 | TGCGCCAGCAGTCCCTACAGGGGAAGCCACGAGCAGTACTTC | CASSPYRGSHEQYF
TRBJ1-6 | . | TRBV12-5 | TRBD1 | TGTGCTAGTGGTTCGGGACAGGGGAATTCACCCCTCCACTTT | CASGSGQGNSPLHF
TRBJ1-5 | many | TRBV20-1 | . | TGCAGTGTAAGTCCCGCATCCAATCAGCCCCAGCATTTT | CSVSPASNQPQHF
TRBJ2-1 | few | TRBV7-9 | . | TGTGCCAGCAGCTTAGGTGCGTCAAAGTACAATGAGCAGTTCTTC | CASSLGASKYNEQFF
TRBJ2-5 | many | TRBV9 | . | TGTGCCAGCAGCACGATAGGAGGGAGTACGGAGACCCAGTACTTC | CASSTIGGSTETQYF
TRBJ2-2 | many | TRBV7-2 | . | TGTGCCAGCAATTTGCGGGGAGACACCGGGGAGCTGTTTTTT | CASNLRGDTGELFF
TRBJ1-6 | few | TRBV28 | . | TGTGCCAGCAGTTTAAGCCGGGGCCCATATAATTCACCCCTCCACTTT | CASSLSRGPYNSPLHF
TRBJ1-3 | . | TRBV15 | . | TGTGCCACCAGCAGAGCCAACTTGGAGAGCTCTGGAAACACCATATATTTT | CATSRANLESSGNTIYF
TRBJ1-1 | many | TRBV27 | . | TGTGCCAGCAGATTAAACAGGGCTACTGAAGCTTTCTTT | CASRLNRATEAFF
TRBJ2-1 | . | TRBV29-1 | TRBD1 | TGCAGCGTTGTGAGGACAGGGGACAATGAGCAGTTCTTC | CSVVRTGDNEQFF
TRBJ2-3 | few | TRBV27 | TRBD2 | TGTGCCAGCAGTTTAGTCGGCGGGGGGGCCTTAGGAGATACGCAGTATTTT | CASSLVGGGALGDTQYF
TRBJ1-4 | few | TRBV14 | TRBD1 | TGTGCCAGCAGCCAAGAAGGGGGCATTAATGAAAAACTGTTTTTT | CASSQEGGINEKLFF
TRBJ2-7 | . | TRBV3-1 | . | TGTGCCAGCAGCCCGCGCGGGGGCCCCACCTACGAGCAGTACTTC | CASSPRGGPTYEQYF
TRBJ2-4 | . | TRBV11-2 | TRBD1 | TGTGCCAGCAGCGGATTAGGACAGGGCTTGGCCAAAAACATTCAGTACTTC | CASSGLGQGLAKNIQYF
TRBJ2-3 | few | TRBV11-2 | . | TGTGCCAGCAGCTTAGAGAGGACTGGCCCAGATACGCAGTATTTT | CASSLERTGPDTQYF
TRBJ2-5 | many | TRBV6-2/TRBV6-3 | . | TGTGCCAGCAGTCAGGGAGAGACCCAGTACTTC | CASSQGETQYF